The 29 T cell receptor beta chains given below trace back to one sample, sequenced in a study of shared clonotypes between healthy human individuals. Profiled with immunoSEQ multiplex PCR; TCRdb holds only in-frame clones, not every one. In the table there are millions of clones, roughly 91% of which are singletons. CD45RO-negative, CCR7-positively selected cells formed the naive CD8 fraction, excluding terminally differentiated effector memory CD45RA+ cells. The sample was naive CD8+ T cells from PBMCs. The receptors originated from a man between 18 and 29 years old in good health. Some clones in this sample may be carry-over from other donors' samples.

V gene TRBV27 combines with J gene TRBJ2-7; D is ambiguous. The CDR3 has 14 amino acids. Trimming left V 0 bases short and J 1 base short, with 7 bases between. Germline values: CDR1 MNHEY, CDR2 SMNVEV (reference sequence). The CDR3 sequence: CASSLSAASYEQYF. The DNA for the CDR3 is TGTGCCAGCAGTTTATCCGCAGCGTCCTACGAGCAGTACTTC.

This chain joins TRBV27 and TRBJ1-1; D possibly corresponds to TRBD1 (6 bases). The CDR3 is made up of 17 amino acids. Germline V CDR1 and CDR2: MNHEY, SMNVEV (reference sequence). V dropped 3 bases and J dropped 4 bases, with 21 bases sitting between them. CDR3 DNA sequence: TGTGCCAGCAGTTTCCGAGGGACACACCAATGGGGCACTGAAGCTTTCTTT. Its protein product is CASSFRGTHQWGTEAFF.

This chain links TRBV7-9 with TRBJ2-7; TRBD1 agrees at 8 bases. Unmatched junction bases numbered 5, after V lost 0 bases and J lost 4 bases. CDR3 length: 15 amino acids. Germline values: CDR1 SEHNR, CDR2 FQNEAQ (reference sequence). In DNA, the CDR3 is TGTGCCAGCAGCTTAGCGACAGGGGATCAATACGAGCAGTACTTC. This sequence encodes CASSLATGDQYEQYF.

The chain is built from TRBV6-1 and TRBJ2-3; possibly TRBD1 for D (6 bases). CDR1 MNHNS and CDR2 SASEGT come from the germline V gene. This CDR3 contains 16 residues. The V end was cut by 1 base, the J end by 4 bases, with 15 bases between. CDR3 residues: CASSEVSVGAADTQYF. The CDR3 DNA reads as TGTGCCAGCAGTGAAGTCTCCGTGGGGGCGGCAGATACGCAGTATTTT.

The CDR3 loop is CALDIGESYNEQFF. The CDR3 DNA follows: TGTGCCCTGGACATTGGCGAGTCCTACAATGAGCAGTTCTTC. This chain joins TRBV30 and TRBJ2-1, with a tentative D call TRBD1 (5 bases). Germline V CDR1 and CDR2: GTSNPN, SVGIG (reference sequence). Trimming shortened V by 8 bases and J by 1 base, and 15 bases separated the two germline ends. The CDR3 consists of 14 residues.

J is TRBJ2-3 and V is TRBV27, with D possibly called TRBD1 or TRBD2 (5 bases each). Germline lookup yields CDR1 MNHEY and CDR2 SMNVEV (reference sequence). Trimming stripped 2 bases from V and 5 bases from J, with 8 bases between. The CDR3 totals 13 residues. Here the CDR3 DNA reads TGTGCCAGCAGTTTAATGGGGGAAGATACGCAGTATTTT. This gives the protein CASSLMGEDTQYF.

CDR3 DNA sequence: TGCAGCGCCCCCCGTGGGGCGGGAGGGTACAATGAGCAGTTCTTC. Protein product: CSAPRGAGGYNEQFF. The chain links TRBV29-1 to TRBJ2-1, with 9 positions matching TRBD2. This CDR3 is built from 15 residues. Unmatched junction bases numbered 11, after V lost 7 bases and J lost 4 bases. Germline CDR1 and CDR2: SQVTM and ANQGSEA.

The genes are TRBV4-1 and TRBJ2-7; 10 bases fit TRBD1. Looked up from germline, CDR1 is MGHRA and CDR2 is YSYEKL. CDR3 length: 16 residues. The V and J ends lost 4 bases and 2 bases, in that order; junction bases with no gene match: 8. The CDR3 region has the DNA TGCGCCAGCAGCCTTGGGAGTGGGACAGGGGCCTACGAGCAGTACTTC. It translates to CASSLGSGTGAYEQYF.

The V and J genes are TRBV7-9 and TRBJ1-2; no firm D call. The germline CDR1 and CDR2 sequences are SEHNR and FQNEAQ (reference sequence). The V end lost 6 bases, the J end lost 3 bases, and 17 bases lay between the germline ends. This CDR3 spans 15 amino acids. The CDR3, as DNA: TGTGCCAGCAGTTTATCGAGGGCGTTGGACTATGGCTACACCTTC. Its protein is CASSLSRALDYGYTF. Looking up the rest from reference TRBV7-9 and TRBJ1-2 gives the full variable domain: DTGVSQNPRHKITKRGQNVTFRCDPISEHNRLYWYRQTLGQGPEFLTYFQNEAQLEKSRLLSDRFSAERPKGSFSTLEIQRTEQGDSAMYLCASSLSRALDYGYTFGSGTRLTVV.

The V call is TRBV27, the J call TRBJ1-5; D not certain. With 1 base removed from V and 3 bases from J, the gap between germline ends came to 10 bases. Germline CDR1 is MNHEY and CDR2 is SMNVEV (reference sequence). The CDR3 has 15 amino acids. CDR3 amino acids: CASSLWAGDNQPQHF. The CDR3 DNA is TGTGCCAGCAGTTTATGGGCAGGCGACAATCAGCCCCAGCATTTT.

The chain carries TRBV7-3 and TRBJ2-7; 13 positions agree with TRBD2. After removal of 0 bases from V and 5 bases from J, the junction contained 19 bases not matched to a gene. From germline, CDR1 is SGHTA and CDR2 FQGTGA. This CDR3 has 21 amino acids. For the CDR3, the DNA is TGTGCCAGCAGCTTAACGTCCCACCAAACTACTCGGACTAGCGGGAGCAACGAGCAGTACTTC. It yields the protein CASSLTSHQTTRTSGSNEQYF.

This rearrangement joins TRBV21-1 to TRBJ2-7; the D call TRBD1 from the table was never checked on the DNA. TRBV21-1 is termed a pseudogene. This CDR3 region has 20 residues. As DNA, the CDR3 is TGTGCCAGCAGCAGAGGAAAGGACAGGGAGGCCGCCCTAAGGTCCTACGAGCAGTACTTC. Translated, it gives CASSRGKDREAALRSYEQYF.

CDR3 loop: CASSLSASGRASAFF. The CDR3 DNA is TGTGCCAGCAGTTTATCGGCTAGCGGGAGGGCTTCGGCGTTCTTC. The chain combines TRBV28 with TRBJ2-1; 12 nucleotides match TRBD2. Unmatched junction bases numbered 10, after V lost 1 base and J lost 15 bases. This CDR3 spans 15 amino acids. CDR1 and CDR2 from the germline V gene are MDHEN and SYDVKM. The whole variable domain, remainder taken from reference TRBV28 and TRBJ2-1, is DVKVTQSSRYLVKRTGEKVFLECVQDMDHENMFWYRQDPGLGLRLIYFSYDVKMKEKGDIPEGYSVSREKKERFSLILESASTNQTSMYLCASSLSASGRASAFFGPGTRLTVL.

V is TRBV7-2 and J is TRBJ2-1; D might be TRBD1 or TRBD2, each matching 5 bases. The germline V gene encodes CDR1 SGHTA and CDR2 FQGNSA. Deletions cut 0 bases from V and 0 bases from J, with 9 bases between. The CDR3 is 16 amino acids. CDR3 bases: TGTGCCAGCAGCTTAGCGCACGGGACCTCCTACAATGAGCAGTTCTTC. Translation gives CASSLAHGTSYNEQFF.

The chain recombines TRBV7-2 with TRBJ1-2; a possible D gene is TRBD1 (5 bases). Trimming left V 5 bases short and J 6 bases short, with 22 bases between. Germline values: CDR1 SGHTA, CDR2 FQGNSA. The CDR3 has 16 amino acids. The CDR3 DNA reads as TGTGCCAGCAGCCTTCAGAGCGGTCCGGGCAGGGATGGCTACACCTTC. This codes for CASSLQSGPGRDGYTF.

CDR3 protein: CASSPRTGVFRTSFGDTQYF. The DNA of the CDR3 is TGCGCCAGCAGCCCCCGGACAGGGGTCTTTAGGACTAGCTTTGGGGATACGCAGTATTTT. V gene TRBV5-1 combines with J gene TRBJ2-3, with D maybe TRBD1 (9 bases). CDR1 is SGHRS and CDR2 is YFSETQ in the germline V gene. The CDR3 extends over 20 amino acids. The V end was cut by 4 bases, the J end by 6 bases, with 33 bases between.

The chain recombines TRBV27 with TRBJ2-1; no firm D call. Trimming cost V 4 bases and J 2 bases, with 12 bases left between them. CDR1 MNHEY and CDR2 SMNVEV come from the germline V gene (reference sequence). This CDR3 is built from 15 residues. CDR3 in amino acids: CASSYQPFTYNEQFF. CDR3 DNA: TGTGCCAGCAGTTACCAGCCTTTCACCTACAATGAGCAGTTCTTC.

The genes are TRBV7-2 and TRBJ1-4; 8 positions match TRBD1. Germline V gene sequence: CDR1 SGHTA, CDR2 FQGNSA. Unmatched junction bases numbered 5, after V lost 1 base and J lost 7 bases. The CDR3 loop spans 15 amino acids. CDR3 bases: TGTGCCAGCAGCTTAGATCCAGGGGGCTTTGAAAAACTGTTTTTT. This sequence encodes CASSLDPGGFEKLFF.

The chain employs TRBV19 and TRBJ1-5; 8 nucleotides line up with TRBD1. Germline CDR1 LNHDA, CDR2 SQIVND (reference sequence). Unmatched junction bases numbered 7, after V lost 1 base and J lost 5 bases. This CDR3 has 16 amino acids. CDR3 in amino acids: CASSIVRDRMDQPQHF. CDR3 bases: TGTGCCAGTAGTATAGTCCGGGACAGGATGGATCAGCCCCAGCATTTT.

The chain couples TRBV5-1 to TRBJ2-1; D may match TRBD1 or TRBD2 (5 bases each). V shed 3 bases and J shed 5 bases, with 9 bases lying between them. The CDR3 length is 13 residues. Looked up from germline, CDR1 is SGHRS and CDR2 is YFSETQ. For the CDR3, the DNA is TGCGCCAGCAGCTGGGGCGGGCACAATGAGCAGTTCTTC. This translates into CASSWGGHNEQFF.

The V and J genes are TRBV27 and TRBJ2-1; TRBD2 aligns across 7 bases. This CDR3 spans 15 amino acids. Germline loops: CDR1 MNHEY, CDR2 SMNVEV (reference sequence). V was pared by 5 bases and J by 0 bases, with 4 bases of the junction left unmatched. This CDR3 is CASSITSVSYNEQFF. The CDR3 region has the DNA TGTGCCAGCAGTATCACTAGCGTCTCCTACAATGAGCAGTTCTTC.

J is TRBJ2-6 and V is TRBV19, with D possibly matching TRBD1 (5 bases). Germline V gene lookup returns CDR1 LNHDA and CDR2 SQIVND (reference sequence). This CDR3 is built from 17 residues. V gave up 7 bases and J gave up 0 bases, with 16 bases separating them. The CDR3 region is CASTWTLLSSGANVLTF. CDR3 nucleotides: TGTGCCAGTACCTGGACACTGCTATCCTCTGGGGCCAACGTCCTGACTTTC.

V is TRBV6-5 and J is TRBJ1-2; tentative D call: TRBD1 (6 bases). The CDR3 is made up of 13 amino acids. Germline V gene lookup returns CDR1 MNHEY and CDR2 SVGAGI. Trimming stripped 6 bases from V and 6 bases from J, with 14 bases between. CDR3 in amino acids: CASSSLSGDGYTF. Written as DNA, the CDR3 is TGTGCCAGCAGCTCCCTATCAGGGGATGGCTACACCTTC.

The chain is built from TRBV7-9 and TRBJ1-4; tentative D call: TRBD1 (5 bases). CDR3 size: 14 residues. With 3 bases removed from V and 8 bases from J, the gap between germline ends came to 13 bases. Germline CDR1 and CDR2: SEHNR and FQNEAQ (reference sequence). The CDR3 reads CASSFGGLWEKLFF. The DNA of the CDR3 is TGTGCCAGCAGCTTTGGGGGTCTTTGGGAAAAACTGTTTTTT.

V and J are TRBV7-8 and TRBJ2-7; 13 nucleotides line up with TRBD2. CDR3 length equals 16 residues. The germline CDR1 and CDR2 sequences are SGHVS and FQNEAQ. With 5 bases clipped from V and 2 bases from J, the junction kept 6 bases outside the gene matches. The CDR3 bases are TGTGCCAGCAGCGAGGGACTAGCGGGAAGTCCCTACGAGCAGTACTTC. Amino acids: CASSEGLAGSPYEQYF.

V and J are TRBV7-3 and TRBJ2-3; 9 bases map to TRBD1. The ends lost 1 base at V and 4 bases at J; junction bases unmatched: 3. CDR3 length: 15 residues. Per the germline V gene, CDR1 is SGHTA and CDR2 is FQGTGA. The CDR3 here is CASSLRDRVADTQYF. The CDR3 DNA follows: TGTGCCAGCAGCTTAAGGGACAGGGTAGCAGATACGCAGTATTTT.

The CDR3, as DNA: TGTGCCTGGAGTGGTCTTCCGGGACTAGCGGGCCGGGAGCAGTACTTC. As protein: CAWSGLPGLAGREQYF. The V and J genes are TRBV30 and TRBJ2-7, with 12 bases matching TRBD2. The trim removed 1 base at V and 7 bases at J, leaving 11 bases unmatched. Per germline, CDR1 GTSNPN and CDR2 SVGIG (reference sequence). There are 16 residues in the CDR3.

V gene TRBV10-3 combines with J gene TRBJ2-7, with 8 bases aligning to TRBD1. CDR3 length: 14 amino acids. V lost 6 bases and J lost 3; bases outside the gene matches: 7. Germline CDR1 and CDR2: ENHRY and SYGVKD. In DNA, the CDR3 is TGTGCCATCAGCGACAGGGGTCAAGTCTACGAGCAGTACTTC. This codes for CAISDRGQVYEQYF.

This chain links TRBV27 with TRBJ2-7; D possibly corresponds to TRBD2 (6 bases). This CDR3 has 12 residues. V dropped 6 bases and J dropped 5 bases, with 11 bases sitting between them. The germline gives CDR1 MNHEY, CDR2 SMNVEV (reference sequence). CDR3 sequence (DNA): TGTGCCAGCAGGTCGGGACTCCACGAGCAGTACTTC. This translates into CASRSGLHEQYF.